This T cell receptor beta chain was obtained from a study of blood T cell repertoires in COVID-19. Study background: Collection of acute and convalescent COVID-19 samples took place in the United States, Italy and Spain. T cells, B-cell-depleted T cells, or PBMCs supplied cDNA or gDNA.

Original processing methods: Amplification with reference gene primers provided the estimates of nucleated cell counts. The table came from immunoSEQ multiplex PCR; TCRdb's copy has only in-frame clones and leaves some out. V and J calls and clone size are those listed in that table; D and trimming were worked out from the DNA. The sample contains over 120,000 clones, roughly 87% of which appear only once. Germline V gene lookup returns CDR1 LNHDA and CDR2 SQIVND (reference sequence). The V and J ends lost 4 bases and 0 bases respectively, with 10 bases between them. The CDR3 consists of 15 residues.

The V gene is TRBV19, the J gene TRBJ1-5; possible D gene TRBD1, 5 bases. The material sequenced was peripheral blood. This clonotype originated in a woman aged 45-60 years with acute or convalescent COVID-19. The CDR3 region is CASSSGQYSNQPQHF. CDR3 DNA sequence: TGTGCCAGTAGTAGTGGACAATATAGCAATCAGCCCCAGCATTTT. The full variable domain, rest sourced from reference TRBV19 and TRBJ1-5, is DGGITQSPKYLFRKEGQNVTLSCEQNLNHDAMYWYRQDPGQGLRLIYYSQIVNDFQKGDIAEGYSVSREKKESFPLTVTSAQKNPTAFYLCASSSGQYSNQPQHFGDGTRLSIL.